This entry describes one T cell receptor (beta chain). The antigen is not known. The data were obtained in a study of graft-versus-host responses after intestinal transplantation. Study context: Among the recipients, transplants were multivisceral, liver-intestinal, or isolated intestinal. Each patient got anti-thymocyte globulin induction, then tacrolimus and steroids for approximately 3 years.

Study findings and constraints: Researchers found GvH clones in recipient marrow, and some showed up first in ileum or blood. Peak circulating GvH clone levels were associated with early post-transplant HvG declines.

The ends lost 4 bases at V and 5 bases at J; junction bases unmatched: 2. The CDR3 covers 14 residues. CDR1 and CDR2 (germline): LGHNA, YNFKEQ. The method was immunoSEQ multiplex PCR; TCRdb's version includes in-frame clones alone and lacks a portion of them. The data hold roughly 50,000 clones, with 91% observed a single time. The genes are TRBV4-2 and TRBJ1-4; 9 nucleotides agree with TRBD1. The origin of this receptor is a human patient who received an intestinal transplant, so some T cells may come from the graft donor. The specimen was PBMCs, collected more than 650 days after intestinal transplant. The CDR3, as DNA: TGTGCCAGCAGCCCCGACAGGGGGAATGAAAAACTGTTTTTT. Amino acids: CASSPDRGNEKLFF.